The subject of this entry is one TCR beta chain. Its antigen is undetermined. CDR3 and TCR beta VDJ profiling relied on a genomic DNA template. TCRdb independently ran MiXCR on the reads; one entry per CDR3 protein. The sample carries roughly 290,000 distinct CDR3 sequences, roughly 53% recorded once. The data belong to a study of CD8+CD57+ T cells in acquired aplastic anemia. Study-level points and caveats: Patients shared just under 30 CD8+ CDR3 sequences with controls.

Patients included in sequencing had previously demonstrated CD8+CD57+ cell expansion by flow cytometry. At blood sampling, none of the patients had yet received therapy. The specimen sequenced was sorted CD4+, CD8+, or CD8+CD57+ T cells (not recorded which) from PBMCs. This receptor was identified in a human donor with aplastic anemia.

DNA for the CDR3: TGTGCCAGCAGTGGTCAGTTGGGCTCCTACGAGCAGTACTTC. Translated, it gives CASSGQLGSYEQYF. This sequence joins TRBV12-3 or TRBV12-4 and TRBJ2-7, with no clear D. The CDR3 spans 14 residues. Trimming cost V 5 bases and J 0 bases, with 11 bases left between them.